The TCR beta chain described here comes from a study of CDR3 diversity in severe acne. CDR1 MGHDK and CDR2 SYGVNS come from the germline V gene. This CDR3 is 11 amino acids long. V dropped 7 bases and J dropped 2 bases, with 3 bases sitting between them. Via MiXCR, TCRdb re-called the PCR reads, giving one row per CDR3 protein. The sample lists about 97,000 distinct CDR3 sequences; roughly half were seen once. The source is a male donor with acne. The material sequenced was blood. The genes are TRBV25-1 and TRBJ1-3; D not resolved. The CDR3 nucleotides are TGTGCCAGCATTACTGGAAACACCATATATTTT. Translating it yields CASITGNTIYF. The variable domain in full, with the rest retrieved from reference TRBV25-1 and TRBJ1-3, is EADIYQTPRYLVIGTGKKITLECSQTMGHDKMYWYQQDPGMELHLIHYSYGVNSTEKGDLSSESTVSRIRTEHFPLTLESARPSHTSQYLCASITGNTIYFGEGSWLTVV.